The 11 T cell receptor beta chains below were found in one sample sequenced in a study of Ad26.COV2.S vaccination and SARS-CoV-2 variants. The repertoire was sequenced with immunoSEQ multiplex PCR; TCRdb's copy has only in-frame clones and lacks some. This sample yields 180,000 or so clones, of which around 85% are seen a single time; more than 4.5% belongs to the top ten. The material sequenced was peripheral blood, taken after recovery from COVID-19. The source of these receptors is a human donor who had recovered from COVID-19.

V is TRBV11-2 and J is TRBJ2-2; the D gene is possibly TRBD2 (7 bases). From germline, CDR1 is SGHAT and CDR2 FQNNGV. The CDR3 loop spans 17 amino acids. Between the trimmed V and J ends, which lost 3 bases and 1 base, there was a span of 15 bases. CDR3 in DNA: TGTGCCAGCAGCTTGGGGCTGCGGGGGCTGAACACCGGGGAGCTGTTTTTT. Residues: CASSLGLRGLNTGELFF.

In DNA, the CDR3 is TGCGCCAGCAGCTTGGATGGCAGGGGGGGCACTGAAGCTTTCTTT. This sequence encodes CASSLDGRGGTEAFF. This chain joins TRBV5-1 and TRBJ1-1; the match to TRBD1 covers 7 bases. Germline lookup yields CDR1 SGHRS and CDR2 YFSETQ. The CDR3 is 15 amino acids. V gave up 0 bases and J gave up 4 bases; unmatched junction bases: 6.

The chain is built from TRBV11-3 and TRBJ1-2; D is unresolved. CDR1 SGHNT and CDR2 YENEEA come from the germline V gene. CDR3 length: 13 amino acids. V was shortened by 8 bases and J by 1 base, with 11 bases between the two germline ends. The CDR3 DNA reads TGTGCCAGCTCAGGCAGGAGTAACTATGGCTACACCTTC. It translates to CASSGRSNYGYTF.

The V call is TRBV9, the J call TRBJ2-2; D perhaps matches TRBD1 (6 bases). CDR1 and CDR2 (germline): SGDLS, YYNGEE. V lost 3 bases to trimming and J lost 5 bases, with 8 bases between them. This CDR3 has 13 residues. The CDR3 protein is CASSAQGTGELFF. The CDR3 region has the DNA TGTGCCAGCAGCGCACAGGGAACCGGGGAGCTGTTTTTT.

This chain joins TRBV13 and TRBJ2-5; TRBD1 is a possible D gene (5 bases). V was pared by 5 bases and J by 1 base, with 11 bases between. CDR3 length equals 14 residues. From germline, CDR1 is PRHDT and CDR2 FYEKMQ (reference sequence). CDR3 nucleotide sequence: TGTGCCAGCAGCGCCCCAGGGCTCCAAGAGACCCAGTACTTC. Translation: CASSAPGLQETQYF.

This sequence joins TRBV11-2 and TRBJ1-5, with D uncertain. The V end lost 8 bases, the J end lost 3 bases, and 11 bases lay between the germline ends. The CDR3 spans 13 residues. The V gene's germline CDR1 is SGHAT and CDR2 FQNNGV. The CDR3, as DNA: TGTGCCAGCGGCGAAGGGTACAATCAGCCCCAGCATTTT. Translated, it gives CASGEGYNQPQHF.

The rearrangement uses TRBV7-3 and TRBJ2-7, with TRBD2 identical over 8 bases. CDR3 size: 14 residues. Trimming cost V 5 bases and J 7 bases; bases outside gene matches: 10. Germline V lookup: CDR1 SGHTA, CDR2 FQGTGA. The CDR3 reads CASSATSGGSEQYF. DNA of the CDR3: TGTGCCAGCAGCGCCACTAGCGGTGGTTCAGAGCAGTACTTC.

The rearrangement joins TRBV18 to TRBJ1-2; D may be TRBD1 (5 bases). Germline-derived CDR1 and CDR2 are KGHSH and LQKENI. The CDR3 sequence is 13 residues long. With 3 bases removed from V and 3 bases from J, the gap between germline ends came to 8 bases. The DNA for the CDR3 is TGTGCCAGCTCACCCGGGGACCACTATGGCTACACCTTC. It codes for CASSPGDHYGYTF.

The rearrangement links TRBV6-5 to TRBJ2-2; D is uncertain. Germline V gives CDR1 MNHEY, CDR2 SVGAGI. The ends were cut back, 2 bases at V and 4 bases at J, with 5 bases in the middle. The CDR3 extends over 13 amino acids. CDR3 protein: CASSYQSTGELFF. The CDR3, as DNA: TGTGCCAGCAGTTACCAATCCACCGGGGAGCTGTTTTTT.

This CDR3 reads CASNRGSYNSPLHF. The CDR3 nucleotides read TGTGCCAGTAACAGGGGCTCCTATAATTCACCCCTCCACTTT. The V call is TRBV19, the J call TRBJ1-6; the match to TRBD1 covers 7 bases. CDR3 length: 14 residues. Germline loops: CDR1 LNHDA, CDR2 SQIVND (reference sequence). V was clipped by 7 bases and J by 0 bases; unmatched bases: 0.

The chain joins TRBV5-1 to TRBJ2-5; 11 nucleotides line up with TRBD2. Trimming removed 0 bases from V and 5 bases from J; junction bases left unmatched: 6. The CDR3 loop spans 16 amino acids. In germline, CDR1 is SGHRS, CDR2 YFSETQ. The chain's CDR3 is CASSLGTSGSRETQYF. CDR3 DNA: TGCGCCAGCAGCTTGGGAACTAGCGGGAGTAGGGAGACCCAGTACTTC.